Presented here are 25 T cell receptor beta chains from one specimen sequenced in a study of blood T cell repertoires in COVID-19. Sequenced by immunoSEQ multiplex PCR; TCRdb stores in-frame clones only, minus some. This table holds tens of thousands of clones, roughly 71% found once. Material for sequencing was peripheral blood. All receptors come from a human donor in a cohort sampled during active COVID-19.

CDR3 amino acids: CASSLEKNYGYTF. In DNA form, the CDR3 reads TGTGCCAGCTCATTGGAGAAGAACTATGGCTACACCTTC. The chain combines TRBV18 with TRBJ1-2; D unresolved. The CDR3 extends over 13 amino acids. CDR1 and CDR2 from the germline V gene are KGHSH and LQKENI. Trimming removed 5 bases at V and 2 bases at J, with 9 bases between.

This clone was seen a handful of times. V is TRBV15 and J is TRBJ2-5, with a weak D call TRBD1 (5 bases). Per germline, CDR1 LNHNV and CDR2 YYDKDF (reference sequence). V dropped 5 bases and J dropped 2 bases, with 9 bases sitting between them. The CDR3 runs to 13 residues. Here the CDR3 DNA reads TGTGCCACCAGCCCTCGACAGCAAGAGACCCAGTACTTC. The encoded protein is CATSPRQQETQYF.

The sample holds a few counts of this clone. The V gene is TRBV7-8, the J gene TRBJ2-5, with TRBD1 as a possible D gene (5 bases). Trimming left V 1 base short and J 2 bases short, with 17 bases between. The CDR3 sequence is 17 residues long. Germline V gives CDR1 SGHVS, CDR2 FQNEAQ. CDR3 sequence (DNA): TGTGCCAGCAGCTTAGGGAGTGGAACAGGTCTACAAGAGACCCAGTACTTC. Translated: CASSLGSGTGLQETQYF.

The chain recombines TRBV10-1 with TRBJ1-3; D not certain. CDR3 size: 14 residues. Germline loops: CDR1 WNHNN, CDR2 SYGVQD (reference sequence). V was pared by 7 bases and J by 4 bases, with 14 bases between. The CDR3 coding sequence is TGCGCCAGCACGTACTTCTCGGGGGGAAACACCATATATTTT. Its protein is CASTYFSGGNTIYF.

This clone has ten or more counts. The rearrangement joins TRBV28 to TRBJ1-2, with 8 bases fitting TRBD1. This CDR3 comprises 13 residues. V gave up 7 bases and J gave up 7 bases; unmatched junction bases: 8. CDR1 MDHEN and CDR2 SYDVKM come from the germline V gene. The CDR3: CASKPGGAFGYTF. The CDR3 bases are TGTGCCAGCAAGCCAGGGGGCGCCTTTGGCTACACCTTC.

V and J are TRBV6-5 and TRBJ1-5, with D possibly being TRBD1 (5 bases). The V and J ends lost 6 bases and 4 bases respectively, with 13 bases between them. Per the germline V gene, CDR1 is MNHEY and CDR2 is SVGAGI. The CDR3 sequence is 14 residues long. CDR3 DNA: TGTGCCAGCAGCATCATCCGGGGGAATCAGCCCCAGCATTTT. Residues: CASSIIRGNQPQHF.

J is TRBJ1-2 and V is TRBV7-9; D possibly corresponds to TRBD1 (6 bases). The V end lost 8 bases, the J end lost 8 bases, and 15 bases lay between the germline ends. Germline-derived CDR1 and CDR2 are SEHNR and FQNEAQ (reference sequence). The CDR3 is 12 residues long. CDR3 nucleotides: TGTGCCAGCGCGAACTACAGGGACGGCTACACCTTC. Translating it yields CASANYRDGYTF.

The genes are TRBV18 and TRBJ1-2; weak D call: TRBD1 (5 bases). The CDR3 covers 16 residues. The germline V and J ends were trimmed by 4 bases and 4 bases, with 19 bases remaining between them. Germline assignment: CDR1 KGHSH and CDR2 LQKENI. The CDR3 sequence is CASSLHPGSESYGYTF. The CDR3 coding sequence is TGTGCCAGCTCACTACATCCAGGGTCCGAAAGCTATGGCTACACCTTC.

The chain employs TRBV3-1 (or the pseudogene TRBV3-2) and TRBJ2-7; D uncertain. This CDR3 has 12 amino acids. With 6 bases removed from V and 7 bases from J, the gap between germline ends came to 13 bases. The germline CDR1 and CDR2 sequences are LGHDT and YNNKEL (reference sequence). CDR3 sequence (DNA): TGTGCCAGCAGTCACACCTCTCGAGAGCAGTACTTC. Protein: CASSHTSREQYF.

V usage is TRBV9 and J usage is TRBJ2-7; D ambiguous. The CDR3 is 14 residues long. Germline CDR1 and CDR2: SGDLS and YYNGEE. The V end lost 4 bases, the J end lost 1 base, and 12 bases lay between the germline ends. The CDR3 sequence is CASSPGPQSYEQYF. For the CDR3, the DNA is TGTGCCAGCAGCCCGGGTCCTCAATCCTACGAGCAGTACTTC.

V and J are TRBV6-6 and TRBJ1-6, with 11 bases matching TRBD1. From germline, CDR1 is MNHNY and CDR2 SVGAGI (reference sequence). The V segment lost 2 bases and the J segment 8 bases; nucleotides outside the gene matches: 5. This CDR3 has 16 residues. This CDR3 is CASSYPPGQGDSPLHF. In DNA form, the CDR3 reads TGTGCCAGCAGTTACCCGCCGGGACAGGGGGATTCACCCCTCCACTTT.

This clone was detected once. V usage is TRBV19 and J usage is TRBJ1-1, with 9 bases matching TRBD1. J lost 11 bases, V lost 5 bases, and 9 bases had no gene match. The germline gives CDR1 LNHDA, CDR2 SQIVND (reference sequence). The CDR3 loop spans 13 amino acids. The CDR3 DNA sequence: TGTGCCAGTAGTTGGGGACAGGGCCAAGGGGCTTTCTTT. It specifies CASSWGQGQGAFF.

Only a few counts were recorded for this clone. V is TRBV7-9 and J is TRBJ2-7; 8 nucleotides line up with TRBD1. There are 16 residues in the CDR3. CDR1 and CDR2 from the germline V gene are SEHNR and FQNEAQ (reference sequence). V lost 5 bases to trimming and J lost 3 bases; unmatched junction nucleotides: 12. CDR3 residues: CASSTRQGKEVYEQYF. The CDR3 nucleotides are TGTGCCAGCAGCACCAGACAGGGGAAGGAGGTCTACGAGCAGTACTTC.

The gene calls are TRBV5-1 and TRBJ1-3; tentatively, D is TRBD1 (6 bases). V was trimmed by 2 bases and J by 0 bases, leaving 12 bases between them. The germline V gene has CDR1 SGHRS and CDR2 YFSETQ. The CDR3 has 16 amino acids. CDR3 sequence: CASSLTGTLSGNTIYF. The CDR3 DNA follows: TGCGCCAGCAGCTTAACCGGGACACTCTCTGGAAACACCATATATTTT.

In DNA, the CDR3 is TGCAGTGCTAGTAGGGACTACAAAGAGACCCAGTACTTC. Amino acid sequence: CSASRDYKETQYF. This rearrangement joins TRBV20-1 to TRBJ2-5; 7 nucleotides line up with TRBD2. Trimming cost V 3 bases and J 3 bases; bases outside gene matches: 4. The V gene's germline CDR1 is DFQATT and CDR2 SNEGSKA (reference sequence). The CDR3 has 13 amino acids.

The chain joins TRBV19 to TRBJ2-1; 8 positions match TRBD2. This CDR3 is 13 amino acids long. The germline gives CDR1 LNHDA, CDR2 SQIVND (reference sequence). J lost 4 bases, V lost 6 bases, and 2 bases had no gene match. For the CDR3, the DNA is TGTGCCAGTAGGCCTAGCGGGTACAATGAGCAGTTCTTC. Its protein is CASRPSGYNEQFF.

This clone has a single count. The chain couples TRBV7-2 to TRBJ2-5; tentative D call: TRBD2 (6 bases). CDR1 SGHTA and CDR2 FQGNSA come from the germline V gene. Between the trimmed V and J ends, which lost 8 bases and 8 bases, there was a span of 21 bases. This CDR3 has 14 amino acids. CDR3 in amino acids: CASQPSSVMETQYF. CDR3 nucleotides: TGTGCCAGCCAACCCTCTAGCGTCATGGAAACCCAGTACTTC.

This clone was observed once. The J gene is TRBJ2-1, the V gene TRBV5-1, with 14 nucleotides matching TRBD2. CDR3 length equals 16 residues. Germline V CDR1 and CDR2: SGHRS, YFSETQ. V was clipped by 4 bases and J by 8 bases; unmatched bases: 8. This CDR3 is CASSPRTSGRIYEQFF. CDR3 DNA: TGCGCCAGCAGCCCACGGACTAGCGGGAGGATATATGAGCAGTTCTTC.

The rearrangement joins TRBV29-1 to TRBJ1-6; D remains unclear. CDR1 is SQVTM, CDR2 ANQGSEA, per germline. The CDR3 is made up of 11 amino acids. The V gene lost 6 bases and the J gene lost 14 bases, with 14 bases spanning the gap. Written as DNA, the CDR3 is TGCAGCGTCCGACATGGTATGGCCCTCCACTTT. This codes for CSVRHGMALHF.

This clone was counted once. The gene calls are TRBV12-3 or TRBV12-4 and TRBJ2-5; D is possibly TRBD2 (6 bases). The V end was cut by 6 bases, the J end by 2 bases, with 10 bases between. The CDR3 contains 13 residues. This chain's CDR3 is CASRPSAQETQYF. As DNA, the CDR3 is TGTGCCAGCAGGCCTAGCGCTCAAGAGACCCAGTACTTC.

V is TRBV20-1 and J is TRBJ2-5, with a possible D match to TRBD2 (5 bases). Trimming cost V 3 bases and J 14 bases, with 13 bases left between them. Germline lookup yields CDR1 DFQATT and CDR2 SNEGSKA (reference sequence). CDR3 length: 10 residues. CDR3 bases: TGCAGTGCTAGCTATGGACTGCCATACTTC. As protein: CSASYGLPYF.

This clone came up a few times. V and J are TRBV5-4 and TRBJ2-5; 7 positions agree with TRBD2. Germline CDR1 SGHNT, CDR2 YYREEE (reference sequence). After removal of 4 bases from V and 5 bases from J, the junction contained 11 bases not matched to a gene. The CDR3 is made up of 15 amino acids. CDR3 sequence: CASSAGDGGKETQYF. CDR3 bases: TGTGCCAGCAGCGCCGGGGACGGGGGGAAGGAGACCCAGTACTTC.

This clone was counted a few times. The chain combines TRBV5-5 with TRBJ2-4, with D hard to call. V shed 3 bases and J shed 6 bases, with 10 bases lying between them. Germline CDR1 is SGHKS and CDR2 is YYEKEE (reference sequence). This CDR3 comprises 13 residues. The DNA of the CDR3 is TGTGCCAGCAGCTCCCAGCGAGGAAACATTCAGTACTTC. Protein product: CASSSQRGNIQYF.

The chain carries TRBV4-1 and TRBJ2-5; 9 bases match TRBD1. The V gene end was trimmed by 4 bases and the J gene end by 5 bases; junction bases not matched to a gene: 11. The CDR3 consists of 16 residues. Germline V gene data show CDR1 as MGHRA and CDR2 as YSYEKL. The CDR3 region has the DNA TGCGCCAGCAGCCCTCAGCCGGGACAGGGAGGGGAGACCCAGTACTTC. Translated, it gives CASSPQPGQGGETQYF.

Only a few counts were recorded for this clone. The chain recombines TRBV27 with TRBJ1-1, with no clear D. Trimming removed 3 bases at V and 11 bases at J, with 16 bases between. The V gene's germline CDR1 is MNHEY and CDR2 SMNVEV (reference sequence). This CDR3 region has 13 residues. The CDR3 region is CASSFGGKRVAFF. The CDR3 DNA reads TGTGCCAGCAGTTTTGGAGGAAAGCGTGTGGCTTTCTTT.